Below are 3 T cell receptor beta chains sequenced from a single sample in a study of shared clonotypes between healthy human individuals. The data were produced by immunoSEQ multiplex PCR, yet TCRdb's version contains in-frame clones alone and is incomplete. Seen here are approximately 2.5 million clones, roughly 93% observed once, and the top ten hold roughly 0.39%. The sample consisted of naive CD4+ T cells from PBMCs. Regarding subset: CD45RA+ positively selected. The receptor source for this set is a man aged 18-30 years in good health. Some clones in this sample may be carry-over from other donors' samples.

The chain couples TRBV6-4 to TRBJ1-2; 8 positions match TRBD1. Per germline, CDR1 MRHNA and CDR2 SNTAGT. The CDR3 consists of 16 residues. J gave up 4 bases and V 2 bases, and 9 bases lay outside the gene matches. DNA of the CDR3: TGTGCCAGCAGTGACGTCGCAGGGGGCGCCGTCTATGGCTACACCTTC. Translated: CASSDVAGGAVYGYTF.

The V call is TRBV11-2, the J call TRBJ2-1, with TRBD1 as a possible D gene (7 bases). From germline, CDR1 is SGHAT and CDR2 FQNNGV. This CDR3 comprises 16 residues. V was trimmed by 5 bases and J by 3 bases, leaving 17 bases between them. CDR3 in DNA: TGTGCCAGCAGCGGAATGCGGCAGGGGGGCTACAATGAGCAGTTCTTC. As protein: CASSGMRQGGYNEQFF.

The chain employs TRBV7-8 and TRBJ1-1; weak D call: TRBD1 (5 bases). V lost 5 bases and J lost 0, with 16 bases in between. The CDR3 consists of 16 residues. The germline gives CDR1 SGHVS, CDR2 FQNEAQ. The CDR3 sequence is CASSPGRVLMNTEAFF. In DNA, the CDR3 is TGTGCCAGCAGCCCAGGGAGGGTCCTCATGAACACTGAAGCTTTCTTT.